This TCR beta chain was recovered during a study of blood T cell repertoires in COVID-19. Study-level background: Some COVID-19 samples were acute and others convalescent; all came from the United States, Italy and Spain.

The CDR3 has 14 residues. CDR1 and CDR2 (germline): SGHVS, FQNEAQ. V lost 5 bases to trimming and J lost 7 bases, with 15 bases between them. The method was immunoSEQ multiplex PCR; TCRdb's version includes in-frame clones alone and lacks a portion of them. This sample has around 200,000 clones; approximately 87% occur once, and the top ten carry about 4%. The receptor was derived from a man younger than 30 with active or convalescent COVID-19. The V call is TRBV7-8, the J call TRBJ1-5, with D possibly matching TRBD1 (6 bases). Sequenced: peripheral blood. This CDR3 reads CASSETGRGQPQHF. CDR3 DNA sequence: TGTGCCAGCAGCGAAACAGGGAGAGGGCAGCCCCAGCATTTT.